Listed below are T cell receptor beta chains from one sample, sequenced in a study of cytomegalovirus exposure and HLA in healthy donors. The repertoire was sequenced with immunoSEQ multiplex PCR; TCRdb's copy has only in-frame clones and lacks some. The sample lists 40,000 to 45,000 clones, around 87% occurring once. Material: PBMCs. Every receptor here comes from a woman between 35 and 50 years old in good health and CMV-seropositive. The CDR3 runs from the conserved cysteine through the conserved F or W. Each record gives: V gene, J gene, clone size, D gene, CDR3 DNA, CDR3 protein. A D gene is named only where the DNA matches it firmly. Clone size is given for some rows only: seen once, a few or many times, or a class if the clone is expanded.

v_call: TRBV9; j_call: TRBJ2-1; clone_size: once; d_call: -; cdr3_nt: TGTGCCAGCAGCGTAGCCGCGGCCAATGAGCAGTTCTTC; cdr3_aa: CASSVAAANEQFF
v_call: TRBV27; j_call: TRBJ2-7; clone_size: -; d_call: TRBD1; cdr3_nt: TGTGCCAGCAGTTTATTGGACAGGGCCTACGAGCAGTACTTC; cdr3_aa: CASSLLDRAYEQYF
v_call: TRBV2; j_call: TRBJ2-5; clone_size: -; d_call: -; cdr3_nt: TGTGCCAGCAGTGACTGGCACCAAGAGACCCAGTACTTC; cdr3_aa: CASSDWHQETQYF
v_call: TRBV4-1; j_call: TRBJ2-3; clone_size: -; d_call: TRBD2; cdr3_nt: TGCGCCAGCAGCCAAGGTATCAGCGGGAGGACAGATACGCAGTATTTT; cdr3_aa: CASSQGISGRTDTQYF
v_call: TRBV25-1; j_call: TRBJ1-6; clone_size: -; d_call: TRBD1; cdr3_nt: TGTGCCAGCAGTGAAAGACAGGGGAATAGTTCACCCCTCCACTTT; cdr3_aa: CASSERQGNSSPLHF
v_call: TRBV6-1; j_call: TRBJ1-5; clone_size: -; d_call: -; cdr3_nt: TGTGCCAGCAGTGACGGTTATAGCAATCAGCCCCAGCATTTT; cdr3_aa: CASSDGYSNQPQHF
v_call: TRBV7-9; j_call: TRBJ2-1; clone_size: -; d_call: TRBD1; cdr3_nt: TGTGCCAGCAGCTTCTCAGGACAGGGGCTGAATGAGCAGTTCTTC; cdr3_aa: CASSFSGQGLNEQFF
v_call: TRBV6-6; j_call: TRBJ1-3; clone_size: -; d_call: -; cdr3_nt: TGTGCCAGTCGGACAATCGGAAACACCATATATTTT; cdr3_aa: CASRTIGNTIYF
v_call: TRBV27; j_call: TRBJ2-7; clone_size: -; d_call: -; cdr3_nt: TGTGCCAGCAGCTCCGAGGTAGGTGGCGGAAGTTACGAGCAGTACTTC; cdr3_aa: CASSSEVGGGSYEQYF
v_call: TRBV7-2; j_call: TRBJ2-7; clone_size: -; d_call: TRBD2; cdr3_nt: TGTGCCAGCAGCTTAGCGACCGGCGGGGGAGACTACGAGCAGTACTTC; cdr3_aa: CASSLATGGGDYEQYF
v_call: TRBV5-6; j_call: TRBJ1-2; clone_size: -; d_call: -; cdr3_nt: TGTGCCAGCAGCTTATTTCAGACAAGTTATGGCTACACCTTC; cdr3_aa: CASSLFQTSYGYTF
v_call: TRBV18; j_call: TRBJ1-1; clone_size: -; d_call: -; cdr3_nt: -; cdr3_aa: CASHDFFGQPEAFF
v_call: TRBV20-1; j_call: TRBJ1-1; clone_size: -; d_call: -; cdr3_nt: TGCAGTGCTAGCGGGGGGACTGAAGCTTTCTTT; cdr3_aa: CSASGGTEAFF
v_call: TRBV11-2; j_call: TRBJ2-7; clone_size: -; d_call: TRBD2; cdr3_nt: TGTGCCAGCAGCTCCTGGGGGGGACTAGTCCCATACGAGCAGTACTTC; cdr3_aa: CASSSWGGLVPYEQYF
v_call: TRBV10-3; j_call: TRBJ1-1; clone_size: -; d_call: -; cdr3_nt: TGTGCCATCAGTAATGGACAGATGAACACTGAAGCTTTCTTT; cdr3_aa: CAISNGQMNTEAFF
v_call: TRBV5-4; j_call: TRBJ2-3; clone_size: -; d_call: -; cdr3_nt: TGTGCCAGCAGATCGGACTACCTCCTCACAGATACGCAGTATTTT; cdr3_aa: CASRSDYLLTDTQYF
v_call: TRBV6-1; j_call: TRBJ2-5; clone_size: -; d_call: -; cdr3_nt: TGTGCCAGCGGGGGGGCGCGGGAGACCCAGTACTTC; cdr3_aa: CASGGARETQYF
v_call: TRBV5-1; j_call: TRBJ2-2; clone_size: -; d_call: -; cdr3_nt: TGCGCCAGCAGCTTGGTTCCGGAGTTCACCGGGGAGCTGTTTTTT; cdr3_aa: CASSLVPEFTGELFF
v_call: TRBV11-2; j_call: TRBJ2-1; clone_size: -; d_call: TRBD1; cdr3_nt: TGTGCCAGCAGCGCCGGTGACAGGGGCTACAATGAGCAGTTCTTC; cdr3_aa: CASSAGDRGYNEQFF
v_call: TRBV2; j_call: TRBJ2-3; clone_size: few; d_call: TRBD2; cdr3_nt: TGTGCCAGCAGTGTTAGCGGGGATACGCAGTATTTT; cdr3_aa: CASSVSGDTQYF
v_call: TRBV27; j_call: TRBJ2-7; clone_size: -; d_call: -; cdr3_nt: TGTGCCAGCAGTTTAGGCTGGCCTCCCTACGAGCAGTACTTC; cdr3_aa: CASSLGWPPYEQYF
v_call: TRBV6-1; j_call: TRBJ1-1; clone_size: -; d_call: -; cdr3_nt: TGTGCCAGCAGGAAGGAGAGCGGGACTGAAGCTTTCTTT; cdr3_aa: CASRKESGTEAFF
v_call: TRBV7-2; j_call: TRBJ1-5; clone_size: -; d_call: -; cdr3_nt: TGTGCCAGCAGCTTACGGCAGGGGAACGCGATAAGCTATCAGCCCCAGCATTTT; cdr3_aa: CASSLRQGNAISYQPQHF
v_call: TRBV28; j_call: TRBJ2-5; clone_size: -; d_call: -; cdr3_nt: TGTGCCAGCAGGCTTGAGGAGGGGGCTTTGGAGACCCAGTACTTC; cdr3_aa: CASRLEEGALETQYF
v_call: TRBV19; j_call: TRBJ1-6; clone_size: -; d_call: -; cdr3_nt: TGTGCCAGTAGTAATGGAGGGTCCATACAAAATTCACCCCTCCACTTT; cdr3_aa: CASSNGGSIQNSPLHF
v_call: TRBV11-2; j_call: TRBJ2-7; clone_size: -; d_call: TRBD2; cdr3_nt: TGTGCCAGCAGCCCCGGCGTAGCGGGATACGAGCAGTACTTC; cdr3_aa: CASSPGVAGYEQYF
v_call: TRBV7-9; j_call: TRBJ1-4; clone_size: -; d_call: -; cdr3_nt: TGTGCCAGCAAACCGCCCGGGAGAAGCAATGAAAAACTGTTTTTT; cdr3_aa: CASKPPGRSNEKLFF
v_call: TRBV21-1; j_call: TRBJ2-3; clone_size: -; d_call: -; cdr3_nt: TGTGCCAGCAGCATCACCAAGCAGGGAGGGGCAAATTTAACAGATACGCAGTATTTT; cdr3_aa: CASSITKQGGANLTDTQYF
v_call: TRBV19; j_call: TRBJ2-1; clone_size: -; d_call: -; cdr3_nt: TGTGCCAGTAGTCCGGGTAGCTCCTACAATGAGCAGTTCTTC; cdr3_aa: CASSPGSSYNEQFF
v_call: TRBV14; j_call: TRBJ2-7; clone_size: -; d_call: -; cdr3_nt: TGTGCCAGCAGCCAAGTCGAAGGGGCAGGGTTAAACGAGCAGTACTTC; cdr3_aa: CASSQVEGAGLNEQYF
v_call: TRBV28; j_call: TRBJ1-1; clone_size: -; d_call: -; cdr3_nt: TGTGCCAGCGGAATCCAGGGGCGGGCTTTCTTT; cdr3_aa: CASGIQGRAFF
v_call: TRBV5-1; j_call: TRBJ2-5; clone_size: -; d_call: -; cdr3_nt: TGCGCCAGCAGCTTGGACACGAAGACCCAGTACTTC; cdr3_aa: CASSLDTKTQYF
v_call: TRBV18; j_call: TRBJ2-4; clone_size: -; d_call: TRBD2; cdr3_nt: TGTGCCAGCTCTCCGGGGAGGGGCCACATTCAGTACTTC; cdr3_aa: CASSPGRGHIQYF
v_call: TRBV27; j_call: TRBJ2-7; clone_size: -; d_call: -; cdr3_nt: TGTGCCAGCAGTTTACGCCAGGCTCCCCTCTACGAGCAGTACTTC; cdr3_aa: CASSLRQAPLYEQYF
v_call: TRBV7-6; j_call: TRBJ2-4; clone_size: -; d_call: -; cdr3_nt: TGTGCCAGCAGCCAGATCTCAGCCAAAAACATTCAGTACTTC; cdr3_aa: CASSQISAKNIQYF
v_call: TRBV27; j_call: TRBJ1-1; clone_size: -; d_call: -; cdr3_nt: TGTGCCAGCAGTTTTGGGGCAGGTGAAGCTTTCTTT; cdr3_aa: CASSFGAGEAFF
v_call: TRBV19; j_call: TRBJ1-5; clone_size: -; d_call: -; cdr3_nt: TGTGCCAGTAGTAATGGGCAGGGCCTCAATCAGCCCCAGCATTTT; cdr3_aa: CASSNGQGLNQPQHF
v_call: TRBV5-5; j_call: TRBJ1-2; clone_size: -; d_call: -; cdr3_nt: TGTGCCAGCAGCTTGGAATCGTATCGCTACACCTTC; cdr3_aa: CASSLESYRYTF
v_call: TRBV6-5; j_call: TRBJ1-3; clone_size: -; d_call: TRBD1; cdr3_nt: TGTGCCAGCAGTTATTTGGACAGGTCTGGAAACACCATATATTTT; cdr3_aa: CASSYLDRSGNTIYF
v_call: TRBV7-3; j_call: TRBJ2-3; clone_size: -; d_call: TRBD1; cdr3_nt: TGTGCCAGCAGCTCCGGGACAGGGATGGATACGCAGTATTTT; cdr3_aa: CASSSGTGMDTQYF
v_call: TRBV11-2; j_call: TRBJ2-2; clone_size: once; d_call: TRBD2; cdr3_nt: TGTGCCAGCAGCCCATTAATGGGGGGGAGCACCGGGGAGCTGTTTTTT; cdr3_aa: CASSPLMGGSTGELFF
v_call: TRBV4-2; j_call: TRBJ2-3; clone_size: -; d_call: TRBD2; cdr3_nt: TGTGCCAGCAGCCAAGAAGTCCGGGAGGCGCAGGATACGCAGTATTTT; cdr3_aa: CASSQEVREAQDTQYF
v_call: TRBV28; j_call: TRBJ1-2; clone_size: -; d_call: TRBD1; cdr3_nt: TGTGCCAGCCAGGGGGGAGCTGCTAACTATGGCTACACCTTC; cdr3_aa: CASQGGAANYGYTF
v_call: TRBV28; j_call: TRBJ2-3; clone_size: -; d_call: -; cdr3_nt: TGTGCCAGCATCCCCCTGACAGGGAGGACCACAGATACGCAGTATTTT; cdr3_aa: CASIPLTGRTTDTQYF
v_call: TRBV28; j_call: TRBJ2-7; clone_size: once; d_call: -; cdr3_nt: TGTGCCAGCAGTTCCCTCCTCCCTACCTCCTACGAGCAGTACTTC; cdr3_aa: CASSSLLPTSYEQYF
v_call: TRBV29-1; j_call: TRBJ1-4; clone_size: -; d_call: TRBD1; cdr3_nt: TGCAGCGTTGTTCCCAGGGGGGCTAATGAAAAACTGTTTTTT; cdr3_aa: CSVVPRGANEKLFF
v_call: TRBV28; j_call: TRBJ1-1; clone_size: -; d_call: TRBD1; cdr3_nt: TGTGCCAGCAGAACTAGGGGGCGCAGCACTGAAGCTTTCTTT; cdr3_aa: CASRTRGRSTEAFF
v_call: TRBV28; j_call: TRBJ2-2; clone_size: -; d_call: TRBD1; cdr3_nt: TGTGCCAGCAGAAGCACTCCGGGACAGGGGGCGTACACCGGGGAGCTGTTTTTT; cdr3_aa: CASRSTPGQGAYTGELFF
v_call: TRBV28; j_call: TRBJ1-5; clone_size: -; d_call: TRBD1; cdr3_nt: TGTGCCAGCAGTTCACTCGGGACAGGGTTAAGCAATCAGCCCCAGCATTTT; cdr3_aa: CASSSLGTGLSNQPQHF
v_call: TRBV7-9; j_call: TRBJ1-3; clone_size: -; d_call: TRBD1; cdr3_nt: TGTGCCAGCAGCTTGTCCAGGGGGCAGTCTGGAAACACCATATATTTT; cdr3_aa: CASSLSRGQSGNTIYF
v_call: TRBV28; j_call: TRBJ1-2; clone_size: once; d_call: TRBD1; cdr3_nt: TGTGCCAGCAGTTTATGGGGGACAGGGGGCGGAGGCTACACCTTC; cdr3_aa: CASSLWGTGGGGYTF
v_call: TRBV11-2; j_call: TRBJ2-7; clone_size: once; d_call: -; cdr3_nt: TGTGCCAGCAGCTTAGTGTTTGGCCTCTCCTACGAGCAGTACTTC; cdr3_aa: CASSLVFGLSYEQYF
v_call: TRBV15; j_call: TRBJ2-7; clone_size: few; d_call: -; cdr3_nt: TGTGCCACCAGCAGAGATCGGGAATACGAGCAGTACTTC; cdr3_aa: CATSRDREYEQYF
v_call: TRBV7-9; j_call: TRBJ2-7; clone_size: -; d_call: TRBD1; cdr3_nt: TGTGCCAGCAGCTTAGGAGGGACAGGGGTGGCCGAGCAGTACTTC; cdr3_aa: CASSLGGTGVAEQYF
v_call: TRBV5-1; j_call: TRBJ1-4; clone_size: -; d_call: -; cdr3_nt: TGCGCCAGCAGCCCTGCAACTAATGAAAAACTGTTTTTT; cdr3_aa: CASSPATNEKLFF